This TCR beta chain originates from a study of T cells in Graves' hyperthyroidism and ophthalmopathy. Of note for this clonotype: Antigen unknown.

Notes on the study in general: Most thyroid clonotypes that were expanded above 0.001 also turned up in blood. With a median lead of roughly 6.8 months before onset, the model predicted ophthalmopathy.

Germline V gives CDR1 SQVTM, CDR2 ANQGSEA. The V and J ends lost 7 bases and 5 bases, in that order; junction bases with no gene match: 5. This CDR3 is 12 amino acids long. Stable hyperthyroidism: no ophthalmopathy progression over 18 months of follow-up. The study excluded patients with uncontrolled infection, other autoimmune disease, pregnancy or lactation. The investigators amplified TCR beta CDR3 regions from RNA transcripts. Researchers ran a first-round RT-PCR on the TCR CDR3 using the HTBI primer set. TCRdb redid the calling of the multiplex PCR reads with MiXCR, one entry per CDR3 protein. The sample holds roughly 400,000 distinct CDR3 sequences, 25% seen once.

This clonotype was obtained from a man aged 50 to 59 with Graves' hyperthyroidism. Sequencing was carried out using blood. The chain recombines TRBV29-1 with TRBJ1-5, with TRBD1 matching 7 bases. The CDR3 loop reads CSAWDSDQPQHF. CDR3 sequence (DNA): TGCAGCGCCTGGGACAGTGATCAGCCCCAGCATTTT.